Listed below are T cell receptor beta chains from one sample, sequenced in a study of response to subunit inactivated influenza vaccine. TCRdb processed the RT-PCR reads anew with MiXCR; each CDR3 protein has one entry. Of roughly 570,000 distinct CDR3 sequences in the sample, around 13% were seen once. The sample consisted of PBMCs from blood, taken 12 days after vaccination. The receptors originated from a man aged 45-65 years who received an inactivated influenza vaccine. Both conserved end residues are part of each CDR3. A D gene is named only where the DNA matches it firmly. Rows may omit the clone size; those that give it use once, few, many or a size class.

TRBJ2-3 | few | TRBV20-1 | . | TGCAGTGCTAGAGGCCCCGGGACTCATTTT | CSARGPGTHF
TRBJ2-1 | . | TRBV7-6 | . | TGTGCCAGCAGCTTAGTGGGGGGCAGATTGAATGAGCAGTTCTTC | CASSLVGGRLNEQFF
TRBJ2-7 | many | TRBV7-9 | . | TGTGCCAGCAGCTCTAGACAGCCCGCTACCTACGAGCAGTACTTC | CASSSRQPATYEQYF
TRBJ2-3 | . | TRBV7-2 | . | TGTGCCAGCAGCGACCGAACTAGGGGTGCGACAGATACGCAGTATTTT | CASSDRTRGATDTQYF
TRBJ1-2 | many | TRBV5-5 | TRBD1 | TGTGCCAGCAGCCCCGGGACAGGCAACTATGGCTACACCTTC | CASSPGTGNYGYTF
TRBJ1-5 | . | TRBV20-1 | . | TGCAGTGCTGTGGAAGGGGCTGGCAATCAGCCCCAGCATTTT | CSAVEGAGNQPQHF
TRBJ2-3 | . | TRBV5-1 | TRBD2 | TGCGCCAGCAGCTGGGCAACTAGCGGGAGAACAGATACGCAGTATTTT | CASSWATSGRTDTQYF
TRBJ1-1 | . | TRBV12-3/TRBV12-4 | TRBD1 | TGTGCCAGCACTTGGGACAGGGCGAACACTGAAGCTTTCTTT | CASTWDRANTEAFF
TRBJ2-7 | few | TRBV5-1 | . | TGCGCCAGCAGCTTGGCGTCGGACCCCTACGAGCAGTACTTC | CASSLASDPYEQYF
TRBJ2-7 | . | TRBV7-9 | . | TGTGCCAGCAGCTTAGGACAGGTAGCGAACGAGCAGTACTTC | CASSLGQVANEQYF
TRBJ2-2 | . | TRBV24-1 | . | TGTGCCACCAGTGATTTGCGGGGGACAGTAACCGGGGAGCTGTTTTTT | CATSDLRGTVTGELFF
TRBJ1-6 | . | TRBV20-1 | . | TGCAGTGCAGAGGCAGGGAGTTTCTCCTATAATTCACCCCTCCACTTT | CSAEAGSFSYNSPLHF
TRBJ1-3 | few | TRBV6-2/TRBV6-3 | . | TGTGCCAGCAGTTACACCGGATACTCTGGAAACACCATATATTTT | CASSYTGYSGNTIYF
TRBJ2-3 | . | TRBV4-3 | TRBD2 | TGCGCCAGCAGCCAGTTTAGCGGGAGGCTGACAGATACGCAGTATTTT | CASSQFSGRLTDTQYF
TRBJ2-7 | few | TRBV6-2/TRBV6-3 | . | TGTGCCAGCAGTTACGTCGGAGGAGGGGTAAGCGAGCAGTACTTC | CASSYVGGGVSEQYF
TRBJ2-1 | few | TRBV4-2 | TRBD2 | TGTGCCAGCAGCCAAGAATTAACTAGCGGAAACAATGAGCAGTTCTTC | CASSQELTSGNNEQFF
TRBJ2-2 | many | TRBV29-1 | TRBD2 | TGCAGCGTTGTTTCCGCGGCGGGAGCTTGGAACACCGGGGAGCTGTTTTTT | CSVVSAAGAWNTGELFF
TRBJ2-3 | many | TRBV7-2 | . | TGTGCCAGCAGCTTAGCAGGGTATTGGACAGATACGCAGTATTTT | CASSLAGYWTDTQYF
TRBJ2-4 | few | TRBV4-1 | . | TGCGCCAGCAGCCAAGTTGAGGGGGGCGCGGCCAAAAACATTCAGTACTTC | CASSQVEGGAAKNIQYF
TRBJ2-7 | . | TRBV6-5 | TRBD1 | TGTGCCAGCAGTTACTTTAGGGGGCACTCCTACGAGCAGTACTTC | CASSYFRGHSYEQYF
TRBJ2-2 | . | TRBV6-2/TRBV6-3 | TRBD1 | TGTGCCAGCAGTTACCGGGACAGGGGGTCTACCGGGGAGCTGTTTTTT | CASSYRDRGSTGELFF
TRBJ2-2 | many | TRBV6-5 | TRBD2 | TGTGCCAGCAGTCCATGGGGAGGGAAGAACACCGGGGAGCTGTTTTTT | CASSPWGGKNTGELFF
TRBJ2-2 | many | TRBV7-2 | . | TGTGCCAGCAGCTTAAAGGGCACCGGGGAGCTGTTTTTT | CASSLKGTGELFF
TRBJ2-1 | . | TRBV12-5 | TRBD2 | TGTGCTAGTGGACCTAGCGGGGGGGCGGGTGAGCAGTTCTTC | CASGPSGGAGEQFF
TRBJ2-5 | . | TRBV11-1 | TRBD2 | TGTGCCAGCAGCTCCCCCGCTGGACTAGCCGGGAAAGACACCCAGTACTTC | CASSSPAGLAGKDTQYF
TRBJ2-5 | . | TRBV7-9 | TRBD2 | TGTGCCAGCAGCTTTCCTAGCGGGACCCAAGAGACCCAGTACTTC | CASSFPSGTQETQYF
TRBJ2-7 | . | TRBV9 | TRBD1 | TGTGCCAGCAGCGTAGGGAACAGGGGGCTTTACGAGCAGTACTTC | CASSVGNRGLYEQYF
TRBJ2-3 | . | TRBV11-2 | TRBD2 | TGTGCCAGCAGCCCCTGGACTAGCGGGGGCACAGATACGCAGTATTTT | CASSPWTSGGTDTQYF
TRBJ2-4 | . | TRBV7-9 | . | TGTGCCAGCACCCAAAGCGTAGAGACCAAAAACATTCAGTACTTC | CASTQSVETKNIQYF
TRBJ1-6 | few | TRBV6-1 | . | TGTGCCAGCACCTTTGACAATTCACCCCTCCACTTT | CASTFDNSPLHF
TRBJ2-3 | few | TRBV28 | . | TGTGCCAGCAGTGGTACCTGGCTGGATACGCAGTATTTT | CASSGTWLDTQYF
TRBJ2-3 | . | TRBV7-2 | TRBD2 | TGTGCCAGCAGCTTCAGAGCGGGAAGTAGCACAGATACGCAGTATTTT | CASSFRAGSSTDTQYF
TRBJ2-1 | few | TRBV10-2 | TRBD2 | TGCGCCAGCAGCCAGACTAGCGGGGGGTATAATGAGCAGTTCTTC | CASSQTSGGYNEQFF
TRBJ2-3 | many | TRBV27 | . | TGTGCCAGCAGTTCGGCCAGCGTATGGCCTAAAGGAACAGATACGCAGTATTTT | CASSSASVWPKGTDTQYF
TRBJ2-1 | . | TRBV18 | TRBD2 | TGTGCCAGCTCCCTCGGGCTAGCGGGAGGCGCGTTCTTC | CASSLGLAGGAFF
TRBJ2-3 | . | TRBV19 | . | TGTGCCAGTAGTATGTGGGGGGAATGGACAGATACGCAGTATTTT | CASSMWGEWTDTQYF